Sequencing of this TCR beta chain was carried out in a study of shared clonotypes between healthy human individuals (dated by TCRdb to the early 2020s). With respect to the entire study: The cohort comprised a couple of women and a few men aged 18 to 49 years. Per donor, three plates each were used for CD4 naive and CD4 memory, two for CD8 naive, and one for CD8 memory. To estimate repertoire size and how much clonotypes are shared between individuals, the study performed deep sequencing of blood TCR repertoires from a few healthy adults. Different laboratories and diverse techniques were used to prepare libraries and sequence TCR repertoires, to increase sequencing depth and limit assay-specific biases. Between about 0.94 and 8.9 billion PBMCs per donor were obtained by leukapheresis. Points the paper makes about the study in general: The genetic and exposure-history diversity represented was limited by the small number of donors. Compared with non-shared clonotypes, clonotypes shared by all four sorted-subset donors had higher generation probabilities. Rarefaction of sorted-subset datasets indicated incomplete sequencing despite the large sequencing depth. Sampling was restricted to blood, and TCR repertoires in tissue are likely to differ from TCR repertoires in blood. Based on pairwise subsampling, the degree of clonotype sharing among donors was expected to be affected by sequencing depth. When a few donors were compared, the shared fraction of clonotypes was around 5% for naive CD4, roughly 3.4% for naive CD8, more than 2% for memory CD4, and around 0.4% for memory CD8. Naive subsets generally had larger estimated clonotype richness than memory subsets.

Trimming at the junction amounts to 0 bases on V and 5 bases on J, and the germline ends lie 10 bases apart. Reading the germline V gene (reference sequence) gives CDR1 SEHNR and CDR2 FQNEAQ. Including the terminal cysteine and phenylalanine, the CDR3 comprises 15 residues. The read is trimmed to its CDR3 DNA, 45 bases read in frame from base 1. Using the deep immunoSEQ assay, TCR CDR3 regions were amplified from genomic DNA by multiplex PCR. Extracted genomic DNA from each cell subset was distributed evenly across all wells of several immunoSEQ 96-well plates, and each plate was treated as a replicate. Each replicate PCR for sorted subsets received roughly 200 ng genomic DNA, equal to roughly 30,000 T cell genomes. Purified libraries were quantified with a Qubit 3.0 fluorometer, sized on a Bioanalyzer 2100, and re-quantified with the KAPA Library Quantification kit. A separate single-read 150-cycle Illumina NextSeq 550 flow cell was used to sequence each immunoSEQ 96-well plate. The study's own analysis went as follows. Because only junctional sequences without quality scores were contained in the immunoSEQ output, filtering matching that applied to full-length reads could not be performed. To assign V/J genes and CDR3, sequences were annotated against IMGT germline references using PyIR, a Python wrapper for IgBLAST v1.9. Reads with weak V/J assignments (E-value above 1e-6), missing CDR3, stop codons, out-of-frame junctions, or ambiguous translated residues were removed. V3J clonotypes were defined by identical inferred V gene, J gene, and CDR3 amino acid sequence. Percentage overlap between repertoires was calculated by dividing the number of shared unique clonotypes by the size of the smaller repertoire. Three approaches were used to assess repertoire richness: RTK rarefaction, the Chao1 estimator, and Recon v2.1 estimates of unobserved clonotypes. Generation probabilities were computed with OLGA for all TCRbeta clonotypes obtained by the gDNA method from several donors. The table was pulled from immuneACCESS by TCRdb, which kept in-frame rearrangements only. Such tables lose some clones; where checked, under half of the loss comes from unresolved V genes, and the rest has no known cause. The D gene and trimming were derived from the DNA, and the V and J assignments and clone size from that table. The sample profile shows 2 million to 2.5 million clones; nearly 97% of them were found once. Jointly, the top ten make up 0.1% to 0.15% of the sample.

To note about this clone: The clone's antigen remains unknown. No per-base quality is available; no much larger clone lies one base away.

Donors were healthy HIV-negative adults with no recently reported acute infections or vaccinations. Only Caucasian adults living in Nashville, Tennessee, USA were represented among the donors. Magnetic negative selection was used to enrich CD4+ T cells, after which naive cells were positively selected on CD45RA and the negative fraction became the memory subset. After blood collection by leukapheresis, PBMCs were isolated using Ficoll-Histopaque density gradient centrifugation and then cryopreserved in the vapor phase of liquid nitrogen. Purity and quantity of every magnetically sorted T cell population were checked by analytical flow cytometry. Each sorted fraction had its genomic DNA isolated and then quantified by UV absorbance on a Nanodrop 2000c.

This chain is built from TRBV7-9 and TRBJ2-2; perhaps TRBD2 is the D gene, with 6 bases matching. The clonotype comes from a man between 18 and 29 years old in good health. The material sequenced was naive CD4+ T cells sorted from blood. Taken with the paper, the label for cell subset or site translates to: CD45RA+ positively selected. The CDR3 has the sequence CASSLAGTRTGELFF. The nucleotides are TGTGCCAGCAGCTTAGCTGGGACTCGGACCGGGGAGCTGTTTTTT.